The 27 T cell receptor beta chains listed next were all sequenced from one sample in a study of OX40 agonist ivuxolimab in advanced cancers. Clones were read by immunoSEQ multiplex PCR, and TCRdb kept only the in-frame ones, dropping some. Of about 86,000 clones listed, about 91% are singletons. The sequencing here drew on CD4+ or CD8+ T cells sorted from blood, taken in a trial of the OX40 agonist ivuxolimab. These receptors originate from an adult with an advanced solid tumor such as melanoma, head and neck, liver or kidney cancer.

This chain connects TRBV29-1 to TRBJ2-3, with D uncertain. The CDR3 spans 11 residues. CDR1 SQVTM and CDR2 ANQGSEA come from the germline V gene. Deletions cut 8 bases from V and 4 bases from J, with 10 bases between. The CDR3, as DNA: TGCAGCTTGGCTGTCGCAGATACGCAGTATTTT. This codes for CSLAVADTQYF.

V is TRBV2 and J is TRBJ1-2, with TRBD1 matching 8 bases. The junction had 2 bases not matched to a gene; V was cut back by 3 bases and J by 8 bases. Germline CDR1 SNHLY, CDR2 FYNNEI. The CDR3 has 12 residues. The CDR3 DNA follows: TGTGCCAGCAGTGAGACAGGGGTAGGCTACACCTTC. It translates to CASSETGVGYTF.

This chain links TRBV6-6 with TRBJ2-1; 7 bases agree with TRBD1. The CDR3 is 15 amino acids. The trim removed 0 bases at V and 9 bases at J, leaving 8 bases unmatched. Germline CDR1 reads MNHNY; CDR2 reads SVGAGI (reference sequence). The CDR3 region is CASSYSPGTVGEQFF. In nucleotides, the CDR3 is TGTGCCAGCAGTTACTCCCCCGGGACAGTAGGTGAGCAGTTCTTC.

The chain employs TRBV7-3 and TRBJ2-5; tentative D call: TRBD1 (5 bases). V dropped 5 bases and J dropped 2 bases, with 12 bases sitting between them. CDR1 is SGHTA and CDR2 is FQGTGA in the germline V gene. This CDR3 comprises 14 residues. The CDR3 region is CASSPTGLQETQYF. CDR3 bases: TGTGCCAGCAGCCCAACAGGATTGCAAGAGACCCAGTACTTC. Supplemented by reference TRBV7-3 and TRBJ2-5, the full variable domain reads GAGVSQTPSNKVTEKGKYVELRCDPISGHTALYWYRQSLGQGPEFLIYFQGTGAADDSGLPNDRFFAVRPEGSVSTLKIQRTERGDSAVYLCASSPTGLQETQYFGPGTRLLVL.

This chain uses TRBV10-3 with TRBJ1-1, with a tentative D call TRBD1 (5 bases). Germline V gene lookup returns CDR1 ENHRY and CDR2 SYGVKD. This CDR3 region has 14 residues. With 2 bases removed from V and 4 bases from J, the gap between germline ends came to 11 bases. In nucleotides, the CDR3 is TGTGCCATCAGTGAGGTCAGGGAGACCACTGAAGCTTTCTTT. Its protein is CAISEVRETTEAFF.

The genes are TRBV5-1 and TRBJ1-6; 7 bases fit TRBD1. The CDR3 length is 15 residues. The trim removed 2 bases at V and 7 bases at J, leaving 6 bases unmatched. From germline, CDR1 is SGHRS and CDR2 YFSETQ. The CDR3 DNA reads as TGCGCCAGCAGCTTCCAGACAGGGACGAATTCACCCCTCCACTTT. It encodes CASSFQTGTNSPLHF.

The chain couples TRBV2 to TRBJ1-5; TRBD1 matches at 9 bases. The germline CDR1 and CDR2 sequences are SNHLY and FYNNEI. Losses at the gene ends were 6 bases for V and 2 bases for J; bases not matched to a gene: 2. The CDR3 length is 14 residues. The CDR3 protein is CASRGQGGNQPQHF. The CDR3 DNA sequence: TGTGCCAGCAGGGGACAGGGCGGCAATCAGCCCCAGCATTTT.

The rearrangement links TRBV5-6 to TRBJ2-1; D not certain. This CDR3 contains 15 residues. V lost 4 bases and J 1 base, leaving 12 bases between the germline ends. CDR1 is SGHDT and CDR2 is YYEEEE in the germline V gene. The CDR3 is CASSPALGSYNEQFF. CDR3 nucleotides: TGTGCCAGCAGCCCCGCATTGGGATCCTACAATGAGCAGTTCTTC.

The V gene is TRBV18, the J gene TRBJ2-5, with D hard to call. Germline CDR1 KGHSH, CDR2 LQKENI. V lost 3 bases, J lost 1 base, and 9 bases lay in between. There are 14 residues in the CDR3. CDR3 in amino acids: CASSPRLGQETQYF. The CDR3 DNA follows: TGTGCCAGCTCACCCCGACTGGGCCAAGAGACCCAGTACTTC.

This chain uses TRBV7-3 with TRBJ2-5; TRBD2 might be the D (6 bases). The germline V and J ends were trimmed by 0 bases and 9 bases, with 8 bases remaining between them. Germline V gene data show CDR1 as SGHTA and CDR2 as FQGTGA. The CDR3 contains 12 residues. In nucleotides, the CDR3 is TGTGCCAGCAGCTTAACGGAGGGAGCCCAGTACTTC. Residues: CASSLTEGAQYF.

There are a few counts of this clone. In nucleotides, the CDR3 is TGCAGCGTGAGCTTAGGGGAACGTGGCTACACCTTC. This translates into CSVSLGERGYTF. The chain uses TRBV29-1 and TRBJ1-2; tentative D call: TRBD1 (5 bases). The CDR3 loop spans 12 amino acids. CDR1 and CDR2 (germline): SQVTM, ANQGSEA. V gave up 6 bases and J gave up 7 bases, with 15 bases separating them.

A single count supports this clone. The genes are TRBV5-1 and TRBJ1-5, with D possibly matching TRBD1 (6 bases). The germline gives CDR1 SGHRS, CDR2 YFSETQ. V shed 4 bases and J shed 4 bases, with 15 bases lying between them. The CDR3 runs to 15 residues. This CDR3 is CASSPQGFQNQPQHF. The DNA of the CDR3 is TGCGCCAGCAGCCCTCAGGGGTTCCAAAATCAGCCCCAGCATTTT.

The chain employs TRBV28 and TRBJ1-1, with 7 positions matching TRBD1. Looked up from germline, CDR1 is MDHEN and CDR2 is SYDVKM. V lost 8 bases and J lost 4; bases outside the gene matches: 10. CDR3 size: 14 residues. The DNA for the CDR3 is TGTGCCAGCTTCCCGACAGGGTCGCTCACTGAAGCTTTCTTT. Its protein product is CASFPTGSLTEAFF.

This clone is labeled medium-sized (0.01 to 0.1%). V and J are TRBV9 and TRBJ1-1, with no clear D. The V end was cut by 0 bases, the J end by 9 bases, with 12 bases between. This CDR3 contains 13 residues. Germline loops: CDR1 SGDLS, CDR2 YYNGEE. The CDR3, as DNA: TGTGCCAGCAGCGTAGGGATGGCGGAGCAAGCTTTCTTT. Amino acids: CASSVGMAEQAFF. The variable domain in full, completed from reference TRBV9 and TRBJ1-1, reads DSGVTQTPKHLITATGQRVTLRCSPRSGDLSVYWYQQSLDQGLQFLIQYYNGEERAKGNILERFSAQQFPDLHSELNLSSLELGDSALYFCASSVGMAEQAFFGQGTRLTVV.

The chain uses TRBV29-1 and TRBJ2-1, with a weak D call TRBD2 (5 bases). Germline CDR1 reads SQVTM; CDR2 reads ANQGSEA. V was trimmed by 7 bases and J by 0 bases, leaving 13 bases between them. The CDR3 loop spans 14 amino acids. CDR3 DNA sequence: TGCAGCGGCACACGGGGTGGCTCCTACAATGAGCAGTTCTTC. Translated, it gives CSGTRGGSYNEQFF.

The rearrangement links TRBV6-5 to TRBJ1-1; the D gene is possibly TRBD1 (5 bases). V was trimmed by 5 bases and J by 6 bases, leaving 13 bases between them. The CDR3 contains 13 residues. Per the germline V gene, CDR1 is MNHEY and CDR2 is SVGAGI. CDR3 sequence reads: CASSRDPGAEAFF. The CDR3 coding sequence is TGTGCCAGCAGTCGGGACCCGGGGGCTGAAGCTTTCTTT.

The V gene is TRBV5-1, the J gene TRBJ1-2; D is undetermined. Per the germline V gene, CDR1 is SGHRS and CDR2 is YFSETQ. The V end lost 0 bases, the J end lost 6 bases, and 9 bases lay between the germline ends. The CDR3 extends over 13 amino acids. The CDR3 nucleotides read TGCGCCAGCAGCTTGGCGTCAGTAGATGGCTACACCTTC. Amino acid sequence: CASSLASVDGYTF.

The chain couples TRBV4-2 to TRBJ2-7, with TRBD2 identical over 9 bases. The CDR3 length is 16 residues. Germline CDR1 reads LGHNA; CDR2 reads YNFKEQ. V was pared by 1 base and J by 3 bases, with 7 bases of the junction left unmatched. The DNA of the CDR3 is TGTGCCAGCAGCCAAGGTGCCCTAGCGGGAAGCTACGAGCAGTACTTC. This gives the protein CASSQGALAGSYEQYF.

The genes are TRBV6-5 and TRBJ2-5; no definite D call. The J call may be wrong; the DNA end is better matched by TRBJ2-7. The V gene's germline CDR1 is MNHEY and CDR2 SVGAGI. The CDR3 length is 15 residues. The CDR3 spells CASRLQTPVYYEQYF. The CDR3 coding sequence is TGTGCCAGCAGACTCCAAACTCCCGTTTACTACGAGCAGTACTTC.

The rearrangement links TRBV21-1 to TRBJ1-5. TRBV21-1 is a pseudogene locus. The length of the CDR3 is 11 residues. CDR3 coding DNA: TGTGCCAGCAGCAAGGATCAGCCCCAGCATTTT. It yields the protein CASSKDQPQHF.

This chain uses TRBV30 with TRBJ2-1; possible D gene TRBD2, 6 bases. Trimming left V 6 bases short and J 8 bases short, with 11 bases between. The CDR3 is 11 amino acids. CDR1 and CDR2 from the germline V gene are GTSNPN and SVGIG (reference sequence). The CDR3 sequence: CACAGRDEQFF. The CDR3 DNA follows: TGTGCCTGTGCGGGAAGGGATGAGCAGTTCTTC.

This clone was found once. The chain recombines TRBV28 with TRBJ2-3, with TRBD2 matching 7 bases. Germline CDR1 MDHEN, CDR2 SYDVKM. This CDR3 is 16 amino acids long. The J segment lost 6 bases and the V segment lost 2 bases, leaving 11 bases of the junction unmatched. Written as DNA, the CDR3 is TGTGCCAGCAGTTTACCCCTGGCGGGAGTAGGGGATACGCAGTATTTT. Its translation: CASSLPLAGVGDTQYF. Using reference TRBV28 and TRBJ2-3 for the parts outside the CDR3, the full variable domain is DVKVTQSSRYLVKRTGEKVFLECVQDMDHENMFWYRQDPGLGLRLIYFSYDVKMKEKGDIPEGYSVSREKKERFSLILESASTNQTSMYLCASSLPLAGVGDTQYFGPGTRLTVL.

This chain connects TRBV19 to TRBJ2-2, with 11 positions matching TRBD1. J lost 15 bases, V lost 10 bases, and 10 bases had no gene match. Germline CDR1 and CDR2: LNHDA and SQIVND (reference sequence). This CDR3 is 12 amino acids long. The CDR3 coding sequence is TGTGCCACCGCACGGGACAGGGGGATGTTGTTTTTT. Amino acid sequence: CATARDRGMLFF.

The chain couples TRBV7-9 to TRBJ1-1, with TRBD1 matching 7 bases. After removal of 1 base from V and 5 bases from J, the junction contained 1 base not matched to a gene. Germline lookup yields CDR1 SEHNR and CDR2 FQNEAQ (reference sequence). The CDR3 runs to 13 residues. In DNA, the CDR3 is TGTGCCAGCAGCTTAGGGGACAGAACTGAAGCTTTCTTT. Its protein product is CASSLGDRTEAFF. Full variable domain (outside the CDR3, taken from reference TRBV7-9 and TRBJ1-1): DTGVSQNPRHKITKRGQNVTFRCDPISEHNRLYWYRQTLGQGPEFLTYFQNEAQLEKSRLLSDRFSAERPKGSFSTLEIQRTEQGDSAMYLCASSLGDRTEAFFGQGTRLTVV.

The chain is built from TRBV7-9 and TRBJ1-3, with D maybe TRBD1 (5 bases). Germline CDR1 SEHNR, CDR2 FQNEAQ (reference sequence). V gave up 0 bases and J gave up 2 bases, with 5 bases separating them. CDR3 length equals 14 residues. CDR3 bases: TGTGCCAGCAGCTTAGCGGGGGCTGGAAACACCATATATTTT. Encoded protein: CASSLAGAGNTIYF.

The chain links TRBV19 to TRBJ1-4, with 10 bases that match TRBD1. V was pared by 1 base and J by 8 bases, with 4 bases of the junction left unmatched. The CDR3 has 15 amino acids. Germline CDR1 reads LNHDA; CDR2 reads SQIVND (reference sequence). CDR3 in amino acids: CASSIGGTGDEKLFF. The CDR3 DNA reads TGTGCCAGTAGTATAGGCGGGACAGGGGACGAAAAACTGTTTTTT.

The rearrangement uses TRBV7-3 and TRBJ2-1; the match to TRBD2 covers 11 bases. The CDR3 has 17 residues. Germline V CDR1 and CDR2: SGHTA, FQGTGA. V gave up 0 bases and J gave up 6 bases; unmatched junction bases: 7. The CDR3 region has the DNA TGTGCCAGCAGCTTAACTAGCGGGGGGGCAAGTGTCAATGAGCAGTTCTTC. Its translation: CASSLTSGGASVNEQFF.